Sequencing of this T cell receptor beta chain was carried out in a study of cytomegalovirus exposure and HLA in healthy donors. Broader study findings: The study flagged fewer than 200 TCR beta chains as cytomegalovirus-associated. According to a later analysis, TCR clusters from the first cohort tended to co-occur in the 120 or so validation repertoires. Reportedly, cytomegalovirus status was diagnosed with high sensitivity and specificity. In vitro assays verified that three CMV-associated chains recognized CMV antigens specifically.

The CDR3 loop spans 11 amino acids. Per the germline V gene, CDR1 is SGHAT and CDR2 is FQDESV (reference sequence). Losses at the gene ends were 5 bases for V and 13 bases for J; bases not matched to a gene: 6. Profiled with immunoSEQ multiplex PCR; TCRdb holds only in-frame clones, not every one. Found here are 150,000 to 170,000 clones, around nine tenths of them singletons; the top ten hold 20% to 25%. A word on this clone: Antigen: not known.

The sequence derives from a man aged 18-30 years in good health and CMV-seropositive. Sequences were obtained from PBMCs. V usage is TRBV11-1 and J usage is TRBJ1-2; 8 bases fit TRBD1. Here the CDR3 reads CASSPTGVVTF. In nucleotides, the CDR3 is TGTGCCAGCAGCCCGACAGGGGTCGTCACCTTC.